This T cell receptor (beta chain) appears in the sequencing data of a study of PD-1 blockade in mismatch repair-deficient tumors. This CDR3 has 15 residues. Trimming pared 2 bases from V and 0 bases from J, leaving 9 bases between. From germline, CDR1 is SGHRS and CDR2 YFSETQ. Every patient had mismatch repair deficiency by PCR or immunohistochemistry. This table comes from immunoSEQ multiplex PCR, and its TCRdb copy is limited to in-frame clones, with some not included. There are tens of thousands of clones in the sample; over 75% occur only once, and 2.5% to 3% lies in the top ten. This clone was detected once.

The chain is built from TRBV5-1 and TRBJ2-1; D is perhaps TRBD1 (6 bases). This specimen was peripheral blood, taken 12 weeks after starting pembrolizumab. This receptor was identified in an adult with mismatch repair-deficient cancer. CDR3 bases: TGCGCCAGCAGCTTCCGGACAGACTCCTACAATGAGCAGTTCTTC. Its translation: CASSFRTDSYNEQFF.